These T cell receptor beta chains were read from a single sample in a study of blood T cell repertoires in COVID-19. Profiling relied on immunoSEQ multiplex PCR, and the TCRdb table lists in-frame clones only, not all of them. The data contain fewer than 120,000 clones, under 75% of them singletons. Sequencing was done on a sample of peripheral blood. The source is a woman aged 60-70 years with acute or convalescent COVID-19. Each CDR3 is given with its conserved first and last residue. The D gene is left open where the match is weak. Size values are once, few and many counts, or a class for expanded clones, and some rows have none.

d_call j_call v_call clone_size cdr3_nt cdr3_aa
- TRBJ1-2 TRBV5-1 few TGCGCCAGCAGCTTGCAATGGGGGGGCAACTATGGCTACACCTTC CASSLQWGGNYGYTF
TRBD1 TRBJ1-4 TRBV6-5 few TGTGCCACCTCCCAGACAGGGGGCCCGAAACTGTTTTTT CATSQTGGPKLFF
- TRBJ2-2 TRBV24-1 once TGTGCCACCGGAGGGGAGCCGAACACCGGGGAGCTGTTTTTT CATGGEPNTGELFF
- TRBJ1-2 TRBV19 once TGTGCCAGTAGTAGGAGCAGAGAAGCTAACTATGGCTACACCTTC CASSRSREANYGYTF
TRBD1 TRBJ1-5 TRBV10-3 many TGTGCCATCAGACTGGACAGGGACCAGCCCCAGCATTTT CAIRLDRDQPQHF
TRBD1 TRBJ1-3 TRBV7-9 - TGTGCCAGCAGCTTAGTAGGGGGCCACGGAAACACCATATATTTT CASSLVGGHGNTIYF
- TRBJ1-5 TRBV19 - TGTGCCAGTAGTATAAGCGGGCAGGGTAGCAATCAGCCCCAGCATTTT CASSISGQGSNQPQHF
- TRBJ2-3 TRBV5-1 once TGCGCCAGCAGCTTGGGGGGGGGCGCAGATACGCAGTATTTT CASSLGGGADTQYF
- TRBJ1-5 TRBV6-2/TRBV6-3 - TGTGCCAGCAGTCCGCAGGGAAGGAATCAGCCCCAGCATTTT CASSPQGRNQPQHF
TRBD2 TRBJ2-1 TRBV5-1 - TGCGCCAGCAGCTTGGGACTAGCGGGGAGCTCCTACAATGAGCAGTTCTTC CASSLGLAGSSYNEQFF
- TRBJ2-2 TRBV10-1 few TGCGCCAGCAGTACCTACAACACCGGGGAGCTGTTTTTT CASSTYNTGELFF
- TRBJ1-4 TRBV5-6 - TGTGCCAGCAGCTTCAGTAGACAGCTCGCAACTAATGAAAAACTGTTTTTT CASSFSRQLATNEKLFF
TRBD1 TRBJ1-2 TRBV7-2 - TGTGCCAGCAGCTCCAGGACAGGTGTCTACACCTTC CASSSRTGVYTF
- TRBJ1-1 TRBV6-5 - TGTGCCAGCAGTTCGGGAACTGAAGCTTTCTTT CASSSGTEAFF
- TRBJ1-2 TRBV7-8 - TGTGCCAGCAGCCCGGTTAGGGGCGGCTACACCTTC CASSPVRGGYTF
- TRBJ1-2 TRBV27 - TGTGCCAGCAGTTTTCGGGGGTTCGATGGCTACACCTTC CASSFRGFDGYTF
- TRBJ1-1 TRBV6-5 once TGTGCCAGCAGTTACTCCCCAGGGATCTCTGAAGCTTTCTTT CASSYSPGISEAFF
- TRBJ1-6 TRBV29-1 - TGCAGCGTTGGTCTTGGTTCAGGCGAGAATTCACCCCTCCACTTT CSVGLGSGENSPLHF
TRBD1 TRBJ2-7 TRBV7-3 - TGTGCCAGCAGCCCACCGGACAGGGCCTACGAGCAGTACTTC CASSPPDRAYEQYF
- TRBJ2-1 TRBV24-1 few TGTGCCACCAGTGACCCCTCCCTTGGGCCGAGCTCCTACAATGAGCAGTTCTTC CATSDPSLGPSSYNEQFF
- TRBJ1-3 TRBV5-6 few TGTGCCAGCAGCCCCAGAGGGTACTCTGGAAACACCATATATTTT CASSPRGYSGNTIYF
- TRBJ1-2 TRBV3-1/TRBV3-2 - TGTGCCAGCAGTCCCCGACTAGGGGATGGCTACACCTTC CASSPRLGDGYTF
- TRBJ2-3 TRBV5-1 - TGCGCCAGCCGGACAGGCACAGATACGCAGTATTTT CASRTGTDTQYF
- TRBJ2-7 TRBV7-9 - TGTGCCAGCACCAATCTCCGGGACACAGGCTACGAGCAGTACTTC CASTNLRDTGYEQYF
- TRBJ1-1 TRBV10-3 - TGTGCCATCAGTCCCAGAGGAACCGCTGAAGCTTTCTTT CAISPRGTAEAFF
- TRBJ2-3 TRBV28 - TGTGCCAGCAGGGACAGTTTACGCACAGATACGCAGTATTTT CASRDSLRTDTQYF
- TRBJ2-1 TRBV7-2 - TGTGCCAGCAGCTTAGCGGCTAGCGCGAAGGTGCAGTTCTTC CASSLAASAKVQFF
TRBD1 TRBJ1-6 TRBV19 few TGTGCCAGCCCAAGGACAGGGGGCTTGAATTCACCCCTCCACTTT CASPRTGGLNSPLHF
- TRBJ2-7 TRBV19 - TGTGCCAGTAGTATAAAACAGGGTTACGGGTACGAGCAGTACTTC CASSIKQGYGYEQYF
TRBD1 TRBJ1-2 TRBV7-2 - TGTGCCAGCAGCTTAACAGGGGGCGCGAGTGGCTACACCTTC CASSLTGGASGYTF